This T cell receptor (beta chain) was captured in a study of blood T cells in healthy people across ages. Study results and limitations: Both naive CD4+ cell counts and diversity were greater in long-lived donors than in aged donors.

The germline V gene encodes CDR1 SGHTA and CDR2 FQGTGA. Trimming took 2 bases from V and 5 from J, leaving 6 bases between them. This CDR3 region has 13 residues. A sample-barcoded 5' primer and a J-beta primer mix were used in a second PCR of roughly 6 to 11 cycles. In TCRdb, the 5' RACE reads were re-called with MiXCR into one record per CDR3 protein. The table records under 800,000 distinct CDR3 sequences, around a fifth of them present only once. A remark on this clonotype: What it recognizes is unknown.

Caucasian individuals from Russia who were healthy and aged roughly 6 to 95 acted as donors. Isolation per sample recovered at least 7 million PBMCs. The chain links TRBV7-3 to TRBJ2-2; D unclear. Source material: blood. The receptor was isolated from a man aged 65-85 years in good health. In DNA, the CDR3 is TGTGCCAGCAGCTTATTTCAAACCGGGGAGCTGTTTTTT. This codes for CASSLFQTGELFF.